Given below is one T cell receptor beta chain in context. Trimming cost V 0 bases and J 5 bases; bases outside gene matches: 6. Germline V gene data show CDR1 as SGHRS and CDR2 as YFSETQ. The CDR3 runs to 16 residues. The PCR employed 60 Vbeta primers together with 13 Jbeta primers. This table comes from immunoSEQ multiplex PCR, and its TCRdb copy is limited to in-frame clones, with some not included. The table includes about 82,000 clones, 74% detected once. This specimen belongs to a study of cytomegalovirus exposure and HLA in healthy donors. The TCR originated in a middle-aged man in good health and CMV-seropositive. The sequencing sample was made of PBMCs. V is TRBV5-1 and J is TRBJ2-2; 8 bases map to TRBD1. CDR3 sequence (DNA): TGCGCCAGCAGCTTGGGGCAGGGGGCGCGGACCGGGGAGCTGTTTTTT. It specifies CASSLGQGARTGELFF.